The 9 T cell receptor beta chains below come from one sample, sequenced in a study of T cell clones after liver transplantation. Their recognized antigens are unknown. The data were produced by immunoSEQ multiplex PCR, yet TCRdb's version contains in-frame clones alone and is incomplete. The data show about 5,600 clones, with approximately 29% seen just once and more than 5% held by the top ten. TCRbeta sequences of proliferating CFSE-low MLR cells were labeled alloreactive. Sequencing was performed on CD4+ T cells from cultured PBMCs. The source of these receptors is a human patient who received a liver transplant. The graft donor may have contributed some T cells.

This clone turned up a few times. The rearrangement links TRBV4-1 to TRBJ1-3; 7 bases line up with TRBD1. Germline trimming cut 5 bases from V and 5 bases from J; bases unmatched to any gene: 9. The CDR3 covers 15 residues. Germline V CDR1 and CDR2: MGHRA, YSYEKL. This CDR3 is CASSTPDRERNTIYF. For the CDR3, the DNA is TGCGCCAGCAGCACCCCCGACAGGGAACGAAACACCATATATTTT.

Within the sample, this clone is large (0.1 to 1%). The chain uses TRBV18 and TRBJ2-4, with a weak D call TRBD2 (6 bases). Germline CDR1 reads KGHSH; CDR2 reads LQKENI. With 8 bases removed from V and 4 bases from J, the gap between germline ends came to 12 bases. There are 13 residues in the CDR3. The CDR3 coding sequence is TGTGCCAGCGCCGGGAGCCTAAAAAACATTCAGTACTTC. Its protein is CASAGSLKNIQYF.

For this clone: One base separates it from a far larger clone, so it is likely a read error. V gene TRBV28 combines with J gene TRBJ1-2; 7 bases agree with TRBD1. Germline V gene lookup returns CDR1 MDHEN and CDR2 SYDVKM. Trimming removed 11 bases from V and 8 bases from J; junction bases left unmatched: 11. This CDR3 is 12 amino acids long. The CDR3 region is CAPQGGWDGYTF. CDR3 DNA sequence: TGTGCCCCCCAGGGGGGATGGGACGGCTACACCTTC.

This clone was counted between two and nine times. The chain joins TRBV6-5 to TRBJ2-7; 7 nucleotides agree with TRBD1. Germline values: CDR1 MNHEY, CDR2 SVGAGI. The CDR3 runs to 13 residues. Trimming cost V 8 bases and J 4 bases; bases outside gene matches: 8. This CDR3 reads CASERQGLYEQYF. In nucleotides, the CDR3 is TGTGCCAGCGAGAGACAGGGCTTATACGAGCAGTACTTC.

This chain connects TRBV27 to TRBJ2-7; 11 bases match TRBD2. From germline, CDR1 is MNHEY and CDR2 SMNVEV (reference sequence). V was pared by 5 bases and J by 0 bases, with 6 bases of the junction left unmatched. The CDR3 is 16 amino acids. The DNA of the CDR3 is TGTGCCAGCAGTCTTCAGACTAGCGGGGCCTCCTACGAGCAGTACTTC. Protein sequence: CASSLQTSGASYEQYF.

This clone occurred a few times. The CDR3 loop is CASSQGVGRIQETQYF. The CDR3 bases are TGCGCCAGCAGCCAAGGCGTCGGGAGGATACAAGAGACCCAGTACTTC. V usage is TRBV4-1 and J usage is TRBJ2-5; TRBD2 aligns across 7 bases. The CDR3 totals 16 residues. V was pared by 1 base and J by 2 bases, with 7 bases of the junction left unmatched. The germline V gene encodes CDR1 MGHRA and CDR2 YSYEKL.

This clone was observed a few times. V and J are TRBV5-1 and TRBJ2-1, with a tentative D call TRBD1 (6 bases). The CDR3 contains 13 residues. Per the germline V gene, CDR1 is SGHRS and CDR2 is YFSETQ. Trimming stripped 0 bases from V and 15 bases from J, with 16 bases between. The DNA for the CDR3 is TGCGCCAGCAGCTTGGATTTAGTGACAGGCTGGTTCTTC. This codes for CASSLDLVTGWFF.

The chain combines TRBV4-3 with TRBJ2-7; the match to TRBD1 covers 7 bases. The length of the CDR3 is 15 residues. Germline trimming cut 5 bases from V and 3 bases from J; bases unmatched to any gene: 10. Germline loops: CDR1 LGHNA, CDR2 YSLEER. The CDR3 DNA sequence: TGCGCCAGCAGCGGGCGTTACAGGGGCCGCTACGAGCAGTACTTC. The encoded protein is CASSGRYRGRYEQYF.

The chain combines TRBV27 with TRBJ2-3; D is unresolved. The CDR3 consists of 14 residues. Germline V gives CDR1 MNHEY, CDR2 SMNVEV (reference sequence). Trimming stripped 6 bases from V and 0 bases from J, with 10 bases between. In DNA form, the CDR3 reads TGTGCCAGCAGGTTCCGTGCTAGCACAGATACGCAGTATTTT. It codes for CASRFRASTDTQYF.